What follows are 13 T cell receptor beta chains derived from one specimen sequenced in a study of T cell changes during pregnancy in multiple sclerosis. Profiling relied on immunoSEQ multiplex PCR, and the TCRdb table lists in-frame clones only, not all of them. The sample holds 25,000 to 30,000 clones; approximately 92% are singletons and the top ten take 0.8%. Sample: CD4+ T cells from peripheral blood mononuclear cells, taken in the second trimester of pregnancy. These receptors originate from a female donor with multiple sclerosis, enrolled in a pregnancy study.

In nucleotides, the CDR3 is TGTGCCAGCAGCCTTTACCCTAGCGCAGATACGCAGTATTTT. This translates into CASSLYPSADTQYF. The V call is TRBV28, the J call TRBJ2-3, with D perhaps TRBD2 (6 bases). The germline CDR1 and CDR2 sequences are MDHEN and SYDVKM. V shed 6 bases and J shed 4 bases, with 14 bases lying between them. There are 14 residues in the CDR3.

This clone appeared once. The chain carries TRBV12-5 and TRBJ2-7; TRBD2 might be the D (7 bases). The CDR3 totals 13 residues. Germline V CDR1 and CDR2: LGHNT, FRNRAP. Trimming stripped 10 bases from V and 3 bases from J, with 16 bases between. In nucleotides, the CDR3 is TGTGCTACACGTAGGGGGACTAACTACGAGCAGTACTTC. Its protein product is CATRRGTNYEQYF.

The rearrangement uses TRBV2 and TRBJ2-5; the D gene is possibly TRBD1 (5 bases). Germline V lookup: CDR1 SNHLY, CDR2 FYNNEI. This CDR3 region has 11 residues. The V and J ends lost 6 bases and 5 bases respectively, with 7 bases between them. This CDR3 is CASRKGETQYF. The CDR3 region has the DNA TGTGCCAGCAGAAAGGGGGAGACCCAGTACTTC.

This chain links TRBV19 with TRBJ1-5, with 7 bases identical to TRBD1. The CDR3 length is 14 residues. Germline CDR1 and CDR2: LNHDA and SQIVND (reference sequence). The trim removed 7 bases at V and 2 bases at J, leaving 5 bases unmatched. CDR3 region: CASTDRVGNQPQHF. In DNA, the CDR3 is TGTGCCAGTACCGACAGGGTGGGCAATCAGCCCCAGCATTTT.

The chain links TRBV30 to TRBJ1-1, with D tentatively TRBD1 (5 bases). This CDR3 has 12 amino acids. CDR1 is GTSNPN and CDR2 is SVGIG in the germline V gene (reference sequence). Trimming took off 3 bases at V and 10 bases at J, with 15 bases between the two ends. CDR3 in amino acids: CAWSEGRGLAFF. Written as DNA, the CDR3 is TGTGCCTGGAGCGAAGGGAGGGGTTTAGCTTTCTTT.

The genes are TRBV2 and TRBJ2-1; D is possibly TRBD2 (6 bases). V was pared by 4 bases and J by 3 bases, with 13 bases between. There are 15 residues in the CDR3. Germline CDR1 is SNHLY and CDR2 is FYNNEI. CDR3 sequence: CASSAQGLYYNEQFF. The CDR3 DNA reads TGTGCCAGCAGTGCCCAGGGACTCTACTACAATGAGCAGTTCTTC.

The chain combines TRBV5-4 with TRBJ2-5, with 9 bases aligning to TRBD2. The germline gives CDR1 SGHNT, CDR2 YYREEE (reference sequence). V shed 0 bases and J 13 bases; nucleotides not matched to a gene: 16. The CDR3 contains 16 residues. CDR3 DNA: TGTGCCAGCAGCTTGGCCGGCAGCGGGGGGTCGCCACGAACGTACTTC. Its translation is CASSLAGSGGSPRTYF.

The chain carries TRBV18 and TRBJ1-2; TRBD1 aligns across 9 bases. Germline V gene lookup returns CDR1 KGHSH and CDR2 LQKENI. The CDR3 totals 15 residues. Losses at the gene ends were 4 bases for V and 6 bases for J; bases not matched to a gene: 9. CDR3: CASSRSGQGANGYTF. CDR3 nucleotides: TGTGCCAGCTCACGATCGGGACAGGGAGCTAATGGCTACACCTTC.

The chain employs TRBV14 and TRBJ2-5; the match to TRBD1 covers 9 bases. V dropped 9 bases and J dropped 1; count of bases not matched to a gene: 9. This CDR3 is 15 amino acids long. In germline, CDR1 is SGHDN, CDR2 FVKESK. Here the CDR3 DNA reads TGTGCCAGAACGAGACAGGGGGGGGCCCAAGAGACCCAGTACTTC. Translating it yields CARTRQGGAQETQYF.

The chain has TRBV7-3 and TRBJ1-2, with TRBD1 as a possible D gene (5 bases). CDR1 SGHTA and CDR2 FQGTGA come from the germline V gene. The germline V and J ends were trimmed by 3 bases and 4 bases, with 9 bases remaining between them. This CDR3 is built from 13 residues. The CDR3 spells CASSLAGGYGYTF. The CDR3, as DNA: TGTGCCAGCAGCTTGGCGGGGGGCTATGGCTACACCTTC.

The CDR3 sequence: CAWKVPGNYGYTF. In nucleotides, the CDR3 is TGTGCCTGGAAGGTCCCGGGGAACTATGGCTACACCTTC. The gene calls are TRBV30 and TRBJ1-2, with D hard to call. The V and J ends lost 4 bases and 2 bases respectively, with 11 bases between them. The germline CDR1 and CDR2 sequences are GTSNPN and SVGIG (reference sequence). The CDR3 extends over 13 amino acids.

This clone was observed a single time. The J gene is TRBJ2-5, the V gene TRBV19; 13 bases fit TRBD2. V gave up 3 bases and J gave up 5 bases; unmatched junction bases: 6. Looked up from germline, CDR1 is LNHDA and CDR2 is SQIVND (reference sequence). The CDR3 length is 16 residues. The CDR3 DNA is TGTGCCAGTAGTATTCAACTAGCGGGGGGGCCGGAGACCCAGTACTTC. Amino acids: CASSIQLAGGPETQYF.

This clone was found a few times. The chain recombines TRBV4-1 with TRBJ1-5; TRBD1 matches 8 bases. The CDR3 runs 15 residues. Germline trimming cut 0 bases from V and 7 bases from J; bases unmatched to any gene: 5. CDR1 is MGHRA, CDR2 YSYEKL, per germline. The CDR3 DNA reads TGCGCCAGCAGCCAAGACAGGGGGCCCTGGCAGCCCCAGCATTTT. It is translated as CASSQDRGPWQPQHF.